The rows below give T cell receptor beta chains drawn from one sample of a study of blood T cell repertoires in COVID-19. Method: immunoSEQ multiplex PCR; TCRdb's copy keeps in-frame clones and lacks some. The sample contains some 130,000 clones, about 88% of which appear only once. The specimen was peripheral blood. Every receptor here comes from a man between 60 and 75 years old with COVID-19, enrolled during active disease. Both conserved end residues are part of each CDR3. Each record gives: J gene, V gene, D gene, clone size, CDR3 protein, CDR3 DNA. A D gene is named only where the DNA matches it firmly. Only part of the rows carry a size: once, few, many, or a class if the clone is expanded.

TRBJ2-1 | TRBV27 | TRBD2 | . | CASSSTSGLAGYNEQFF | TGTGCCAGCAGTTCAACCTCGGGACTAGCGGGCTACAATGAGCAGTTCTTC
TRBJ2-7 | TRBV14 | TRBD1 | . | CASSQITGGEQYF | TGTGCCAGCAGCCAAATCACAGGGGGTGAGCAGTACTTC
TRBJ1-1 | TRBV4-2 | . | few | CASSIKQGTEAFF | TGTGCCAGCTCAATTAAACAGGGCACTGAAGCTTTCTTT
TRBJ1-5 | TRBV12-5 | . | . | CASGLGAGAGDQPQHF | TGTGCTAGTGGTTTGGGCGCTGGGGCGGGGGATCAGCCCCAGCATTTT
TRBJ2-3 | TRBV3-1/TRBV3-2 | . | . | CASSQPGTYTDTQYF | TGTGCCAGCAGCCAACCTGGGACTTACACAGATACGCAGTATTTT
TRBJ2-7 | TRBV29-1 | . | . | CSVKGAAGSSYEQYF | TGCAGCGTTAAAGGAGCGGCGGGCTCCTCCTACGAGCAGTACTTC
TRBJ1-5 | TRBV4-1 | TRBD1 | . | CASSQDSGGRNQPQHF | TGCGCCAGCAGCCAAGATTCAGGGGGCAGGAATCAGCCCCAGCATTTT
TRBJ1-5 | TRBV24-1 | . | . | CATSDFDQPQHF | TGTGCCACCAGTGATTTCGATCAGCCCCAGCATTTT
TRBJ2-1 | TRBV7-3 | TRBD2 | . | CASSPTSGRAYEQFF | TGTGCCAGCAGCCCAACTAGCGGGAGGGCCTATGAGCAGTTCTTC
TRBJ2-2 | TRBV5-1 | TRBD1 | . | CASSSRTGDTGELFF | TGCGCCAGCAGCTCAAGGACAGGGGACACCGGGGAGCTGTTTTTT
TRBJ1-1 | TRBV5-1 | TRBD1 | . | CASSFLPGQLMNTEAFF | TGCGCCAGCAGCTTTCTTCCGGGACAGCTGATGAACACTGAAGCTTTCTTT
TRBJ2-7 | TRBV18 | . | . | CASSPSGRTYEQYF | TGTGCCAGCTCCCCCTCCGGTAGGACATACGAGCAGTACTTC
TRBJ1-1 | TRBV12-3/TRBV12-4 | . | . | CASLGTAEAFF | TGTGCCAGCTTGGGTACAGCTGAAGCTTTCTTT
TRBJ1-4 | TRBV18 | TRBD1 | . | CASSTGQGEEKLFF | TGTGCCAGCTCAACGGGACAGGGGGAGGAAAAACTGTTTTTT
TRBJ1-2 | TRBV4-2 | . | . | CASSQSPRLGENYGYTF | TGTGCCAGCAGCCAATCCCCCCGGTTGGGCGAAAACTATGGCTACACCTTC
TRBJ2-7 | TRBV19 | TRBD1 | . | CASSGDRLREQYF | TGTGCCAGTAGTGGGGACAGGCTGAGAGAGCAGTACTTC
TRBJ1-3 | TRBV7-2 | . | . | CASSLVGGSGNTIYF | TGTGCCAGCAGCTTAGTAGGGGGCTCTGGAAACACCATATATTTT
TRBJ2-3 | TRBV30 | . | . | CAWSPGFGADTQYF | TGTGCCTGGAGTCCGGGGTTCGGCGCAGATACGCAGTATTTT
TRBJ2-3 | TRBV15 | . | . | CATSTAGAQDTQYF | TGTGCCACCAGCACGGCGGGGGCGCAAGATACGCAGTATTTT
TRBJ2-1 | TRBV5-1 | TRBD2 | few | CASSPTSGRWNEQFF | TGCGCCAGCAGCCCGACTAGCGGGAGGTGGAATGAGCAGTTCTTC
TRBJ2-3 | TRBV7-9 | . | . | CASSPPGNADTQYF | TGTGCCAGCAGCCCCCCAGGGAACGCAGATACGCAGTATTTT
TRBJ1-1 | TRBV7-2 | TRBD1 | . | CASSSGQGLSEAFF | TGTGCCAGCAGCTCGGGACAGGGGTTGTCTGAAGCTTTCTTT
TRBJ2-1 | TRBV2 | TRBD2 | . | CASSGPGTSDEQFF | TGTGCCAGCAGCGGTCCCGGGACTAGTGATGAGCAGTTCTTC
TRBJ2-1 | TRBV10-3 | . | . | CAIKSGGSSDEQFF | TGTGCCATCAAGTCGGGCGGGTCGAGCGATGAGCAGTTCTTC
TRBJ2-7 | TRBV5-5 | TRBD1 | . | CASSSTGQGTEQYF | TGTGCCAGCAGCTCCACCGGACAGGGAACCGAGCAGTACTTC
TRBJ2-1 | TRBV27 | TRBD2 | . | CASTPISSGLVVEQFF | TGTGCCAGCACCCCAATCTCCTCGGGACTAGTAGTTGAGCAGTTCTTC
TRBJ2-5 | TRBV5-6 | TRBD2 | . | CASSLNGEGETQYF | TGTGCCAGCAGCTTGAACGGGGAGGGAGAGACCCAGTACTTC
TRBJ2-3 | TRBV5-4 | . | . | CASSSRSGDTQYF | TGTGCCAGCAGCTCGAGGTCCGGGGATACGCAGTATTTT
TRBJ2-7 | TRBV6-2/TRBV6-3 | TRBD2 | . | CASSWTSGRSSYEQYF | TGTGCCAGCAGTTGGACTAGCGGGAGGAGTAGCTACGAGCAGTACTTC
TRBJ2-7 | TRBV12-5 | TRBD1 | . | CASGLEQGSEQYF | TGTGCTAGTGGTTTGGAACAGGGGAGCGAGCAGTACTTC
TRBJ1-2 | TRBV4-1 | . | . | CASSQDGGIYGYTF | TGCGCCAGCAGCCAAGATGGGGGCATCTATGGCTACACCTTC
TRBJ1-2 | TRBV5-1 | . | . | CASSLVAPAHGYTF | TGCGCCAGCAGCTTGGTAGCCCCCGCTCATGGCTACACCTTC
TRBJ1-2 | TRBV6-6 | . | . | CASGGRRPATLGYTF | TGTGCCAGCGGAGGTCGACGGCCGGCTACCTTGGGCTACACCTTC
TRBJ1-1 | TRBV7-9 | TRBD1 | . | CASSLGQGNTEAFF | TGTGCCAGCAGCTTGGGACAGGGGAACACTGAAGCTTTCTTT
TRBJ1-6 | TRBV30 | TRBD1 | . | CAWSAGQDNSPLHF | TGTGCCTGGAGTGCCGGACAGGATAATTCACCCCTCCACTTT
TRBJ2-7 | TRBV6-5 | . | . | CASSRERDEQYF | TGTGCCAGTTCCCGGGAACGGGACGAGCAGTACTTC
TRBJ2-3 | TRBV4-2 | TRBD2 | few | CASSQELAGGWDTQYF | TGTGCCAGCAGCCAGGAACTAGCGGGGGGGTGGGATACGCAGTATTTT
TRBJ1-3 | TRBV2 | TRBD1 | . | CASSPRDSGNTIYF | TGTGCCAGCAGCCCACGGGACAGTGGAAACACCATATATTTT
TRBJ2-1 | TRBV7-6 | TRBD2 | . | CASSLVIAGSYNEQFF | TGTGCCAGCAGCTTAGTAATAGCGGGATCCTACAATGAGCAGTTCTTC
TRBJ2-5 | TRBV3-1/TRBV3-2 | TRBD2 | . | CASSPPGRGTQYF | TGTGCCAGCAGCCCTCCCGGGAGGGGGACCCAGTACTTC
TRBJ2-1 | TRBV9 | . | . | CASSAGNLQYNEQFF | TGTGCCAGCAGCGCAGGGAATCTCCAATACAATGAGCAGTTCTTC
TRBJ2-7 | TRBV7-3 | TRBD2 | once | CASSTGLAGTDEQYF | TGTGCCAGCAGCACTGGACTAGCGGGAACCGACGAGCAGTACTTC
TRBJ2-1 | TRBV2 | TRBD1 | . | CASSEGAGGDEQFF | TGTGCCAGCAGTGAAGGGGCAGGGGGTGATGAGCAGTTCTTC
TRBJ1-2 | TRBV28 | TRBD1 | . | CASSPSPGQTHYGYTF | TGTGCCAGCAGTCCATCACCGGGACAGACACACTATGGCTACACCTTC
TRBJ2-3 | TRBV5-4 | TRBD2 | . | CASNEIAGGDTDTQYF | TGTGCCAGTAACGAAATAGCGGGAGGGGACACAGATACGCAGTATTTT
TRBJ1-1 | TRBV6-1 | . | . | CASSESYTEAFF | TGTGCCAGCAGTGAATCGTACACTGAAGCTTTCTTT
TRBJ2-7 | TRBV18 | . | . | CASSPPRAYEQYF | TGTGCCAGCTCACCACCGCGCGCCTACGAGCAGTACTTC
TRBJ2-7 | TRBV7-8 | TRBD2 | . | CASSYHPGLAGNEQYF | TGTGCCAGCAGCTATCATCCGGGACTAGCGGGAAACGAGCAGTACTTC
TRBJ2-5 | TRBV30 | . | . | CAWSVSQETQYF | TGTGCCTGGTCAGTTTCCCAAGAGACCCAGTACTTC
TRBJ1-1 | TRBV18 | . | . | CASSPGTPRTEAFF | TGTGCCAGCTCACCTGGGACACCGAGGACTGAAGCTTTCTTT
TRBJ2-3 | TRBV5-1 | TRBD1 | . | CASSLEGTGGGTDTQYF | TGCGCCAGCAGCTTGGAGGGGACAGGAGGAGGCACAGATACGCAGTATTTT
TRBJ2-2 | TRBV7-2 | . | . | CASSLGRLAHGELFF | TGTGCCAGCAGCTTAGGAAGGCTAGCCCACGGGGAGCTGTTTTTT
TRBJ1-3 | TRBV30 | . | . | CAWGGLDTIYF | TGTGCCTGGGGGGGACTGGACACCATATATTTT
TRBJ1-3 | TRBV19 | . | once | CASSRQSGNTIYF | TGTGCCAGTAGTAGACAGTCTGGAAACACCATATATTTT
TRBJ2-5 | TRBV2 | . | . | CASITSGAETQYF | TGTGCCAGCATCACCTCTGGAGCGGAGACCCAGTACTTC
TRBJ2-2 | TRBV3-1/TRBV3-2 | TRBD2 | . | CASSHPRGSGENTGELFF | TGTGCCAGCAGCCATCCCCGGGGGAGCGGGGAAAACACCGGGGAGCTGTTTTTT
TRBJ2-7 | TRBV27 | TRBD2 | . | CASSVSGRYEQYF | TGTGCCAGCAGCGTAAGCGGGAGGTACGAGCAGTACTTC
TRBJ1-5 | TRBV7-3 | . | . | CASSLSPGGPQHF | TGTGCCAGCAGCCTCTCTCCGGGGGGGCCCCAGCATTTT
TRBJ1-5 | TRBV3-1/TRBV3-2 | TRBD1 | . | CASSRRTGGNQPQHF | TGTGCCAGCAGCCGCAGGACAGGCGGTAATCAGCCCCAGCATTTT